A single sample is the source of the 28 T cell receptor beta chains below, sequenced in a study of T-cell reconstitution after alpha-beta-depleted transplantation in children. Unique molecular identifiers were used to barcode this TCRbeta library. TCRdb fed the PCR reads into MiXCR, producing one record per CDR3 protein. This table has hundreds of thousands of distinct CDR3 sequences, about 17% appearing once. The sample in question was PBMCs from the stem cell graft donor, obtained from the stem cell graft. These receptor sequences come from a human donor who donated a stem cell graft to a child with acute lymphoblastic leukemia.

This clonotype was seen only a few times. This sequence joins TRBV30 and TRBJ2-1; 7 nucleotides align to TRBD1. Losses at the gene ends were 8 bases for V and 6 bases for J; bases not matched to a gene: 4. Germline values: CDR1 GTSNPN, CDR2 SVGIG (reference sequence). The CDR3 covers 11 residues. The CDR3 DNA sequence: TGTGCCGGGGGACAGCTCAATGAGCAGTTCTTC. It is translated as CAGGQLNEQFF.

This clonotype appeared a few times. The chain recombines TRBV30 with TRBJ2-3; 7 bases agree with TRBD2. The CDR3 consists of 12 residues. The V segment lost 2 bases and the J segment 9 bases; nucleotides outside the gene matches: 5. The germline V gene encodes CDR1 GTSNPN and CDR2 SVGIG (reference sequence). The CDR3 here is CAWSPGLDTQYF. In DNA, the CDR3 is TGTGCCTGGAGTCCCGGACTAGACACGCAGTATTTT.

This chain uses TRBV5-1 with TRBJ2-7, with D tentatively TRBD1 (6 bases). CDR3 length: 16 amino acids. The V end lost 4 bases, the J end lost 6 bases, and 23 bases lay between the germline ends. Germline assignment: CDR1 SGHRS and CDR2 YFSETQ. The CDR3 region is CASSPNRVPQYGEQYF. The CDR3 DNA follows: TGCGCCAGCAGCCCCAACAGGGTTCCCCAATACGGCGAGCAGTACTTC.

This clonotype is a singleton in its sample. The chain has TRBV5-5 and TRBJ2-7; D is unclear. The CDR3 totals 15 residues. V was pared by 0 bases and J by 2 bases, with 12 bases between. The germline V gene encodes CDR1 SGHKS and CDR2 YYEKEE (reference sequence). CDR3 region: CASSLVERPPYEQYF. The CDR3 nucleotides read TGTGCCAGCAGCTTGGTGGAGAGACCTCCCTACGAGCAGTACTTC.

This clonotype showed up just a few times. The V gene is TRBV6-2 or TRBV6-3, the J gene TRBJ1-5; no clear D gene. Germline lookup yields CDR1 MNHEY and CDR2 SVGEGT. CDR3 length: 15 amino acids. V lost 0 bases, J lost 2 bases, and 8 bases lay in between. The CDR3 DNA follows: TGTGCCAGCAGTTACTCAGTGATCGGCAATCAGCCCCAGCATTTT. Amino acid sequence: CASSYSVIGNQPQHF.

This clonotype was observed a handful of times. The CDR3 loop reads CSAHRTPLAYYNEQFF. Written as DNA, the CDR3 is TGCAGTGCTCACCGGACCCCACTAGCGTACTACAATGAGCAGTTCTTC. J is TRBJ2-1 and V is TRBV20-1; the match to TRBD2 covers 7 bases. Germline V gene lookup returns CDR1 DFQATT and CDR2 SNEGSKA (reference sequence). Losses at the gene ends were 5 bases for V and 3 bases for J; bases not matched to a gene: 13. This CDR3 region has 16 residues.

This clonotype was recorded a few times. The gene calls are TRBV9 and TRBJ1-2, with D maybe TRBD1 (5 bases). Trimming removed 2 bases at V and 6 bases at J, with 17 bases between. The CDR3 covers 15 residues. The V gene's germline CDR1 is SGDLS and CDR2 YYNGEE. CDR3 sequence reads: CASSVPGTGLNGYTF. CDR3 sequence (DNA): TGTGCCAGCAGCGTGCCAGGGACGGGCCTCAATGGCTACACCTTC.

This chain connects TRBV12-3 or TRBV12-4 to TRBJ2-5; D might be TRBD2 (6 bases). This CDR3 spans 14 amino acids. Trimming stripped 1 base from V and 9 bases from J, with 15 bases between. This CDR3 is CASSLDPGSWAQYF. In nucleotides, the CDR3 is TGTGCCAGCAGTTTAGACCCCGGGAGCTGGGCCCAGTACTTC.

This clonotype has ten or more counts. The CDR3 bases are TGCGCCAGCAGCGTAGAAGGACAGGGAGGCAATCAGCCCCAGCATTTT. It codes for CASSVEGQGGNQPQHF. The chain employs TRBV4-1 and TRBJ1-5, with 8 positions matching TRBD1. CDR1 is MGHRA, CDR2 YSYEKL, per germline. Trimming removed 5 bases from V and 2 bases from J; junction bases left unmatched: 8. CDR3 length: 16 amino acids.

The J gene is TRBJ2-7, the V gene TRBV5-5, with a possible D match to TRBD2 (6 bases). Trimming removed 4 bases at V and 2 bases at J, with 16 bases between. CDR1 SGHKS and CDR2 YYEKEE come from the germline V gene (reference sequence). The CDR3 has 15 amino acids. The DNA for the CDR3 is TGTGCCAGCAGCACCCTACGGACGGGAGCCTACGAGCAGTACTTC. Encoded protein: CASSTLRTGAYEQYF.

This clonotype was counted only a few times. CDR3 loop: CASSASSGANEQFF. The CDR3 DNA follows: TGTGCCAGCAGCGCTTCCTCCGGGGCCAATGAGCAGTTCTTC. The chain has TRBV9 and TRBJ2-1, with D perhaps given as TRBD1 or TRBD2 (5 bases each). The V and J ends lost 3 bases and 6 bases respectively, with 13 bases between them. The V gene's germline CDR1 is SGDLS and CDR2 YYNGEE. The CDR3 sequence is 14 residues long.

This clonotype was recorded a few times. The CDR3 region is CAISESRDQPQHF. The CDR3 nucleotides are TGTGCCATCAGTGAGTCTAGGGATCAGCCCCAGCATTTT. The rearrangement joins TRBV10-3 to TRBJ1-5; D gene uncertain. Germline-derived CDR1 and CDR2 are ENHRY and SYGVKD. Trimming took 0 bases from V and 5 from J, leaving 5 bases between them. This CDR3 region has 13 residues.

The table lists this clonotype with many counts. V and J are TRBV4-1 and TRBJ2-5; no firm D call. The V gene lost 2 bases and the J gene lost 5 bases, with 12 bases spanning the gap. The CDR3 is 14 amino acids. The germline V gene encodes CDR1 MGHRA and CDR2 YSYEKL. The CDR3: CASSQLRNFETQYF. CDR3 DNA sequence: TGCGCCAGCAGCCAATTGAGGAACTTCGAGACCCAGTACTTC.

The V gene is TRBV19, the J gene TRBJ2-7; 9 positions agree with TRBD2. V was clipped by 7 bases and J by 5 bases; unmatched bases: 3. Germline CDR1 is LNHDA and CDR2 is SQIVND (reference sequence). The CDR3 spans 12 residues. The chain's CDR3 is CASTSGIDEQYF. The CDR3 DNA sequence: TGTGCCAGTACTAGCGGGATCGACGAGCAGTACTTC.

The chain employs TRBV30 and TRBJ1-5, with D possibly matching TRBD1 (6 bases). Germline V gives CDR1 GTSNPN, CDR2 SVGIG (reference sequence). V was shortened by 3 bases and J by 4 bases, with 13 bases between the two germline ends. The CDR3 has 14 residues. The CDR3 sequence: CAWSERGGNQPQHF. The CDR3 DNA reads TGTGCCTGGAGCGAAAGGGGGGGAAATCAGCCCCAGCATTTT.

This clonotype turned up a few times. The chain couples TRBV9 to TRBJ1-1; D ambiguous. The V end was cut by 0 bases, the J end by 2 bases, with 8 bases between. The CDR3 runs to 14 residues. Germline V gene sequence: CDR1 SGDLS, CDR2 YYNGEE. This CDR3 is CASSVEGSNTEAFF. CDR3 sequence (DNA): TGTGCCAGCAGCGTAGAAGGGAGTAACACTGAAGCTTTCTTT. Combining the CDR3 with reference TRBV9 and TRBJ1-1 gives the whole variable domain DSGVTQTPKHLITATGQRVTLRCSPRSGDLSVYWYQQSLDQGLQFLIQYYNGEERAKGNILERFSAQQFPDLHSELNLSSLELGDSALYFCASSVEGSNTEAFFGQGTRLTVV.

The rearrangement joins TRBV29-1 to TRBJ2-1; D unclear. Germline loops: CDR1 SQVTM, CDR2 ANQGSEA. The ends were cut back, 6 bases at V and 6 bases at J, with 15 bases in the middle. The CDR3 spans 13 residues. The CDR3 sequence is CSVHSGAGNEQFF. In nucleotides, the CDR3 is TGCAGCGTCCATTCCGGAGCCGGCAATGAGCAGTTCTTC.

V gene TRBV29-1 combines with J gene TRBJ2-5; 11 bases are a match to TRBD2. Germline V gene lookup returns CDR1 SQVTM and CDR2 ANQGSEA. CDR3 length: 15 residues. V lost 4 bases and J lost 2; bases outside the gene matches: 6. The CDR3 DNA reads TGCAGCGTTGTTGGACTAGCGGGCATTCAAGAGACCCAGTACTTC. It is translated as CSVVGLAGIQETQYF.

This clonotype was observed a few times. This chain uses TRBV19 with TRBJ1-2; D might be TRBD1 (6 bases). The CDR3 spans 16 residues. V shed 6 bases and J shed 7 bases, with 24 bases lying between them. Looked up from germline, CDR1 is LNHDA and CDR2 is SQIVND (reference sequence). This CDR3 is CASSILSGQPGGGYTF. The CDR3 nucleotides read TGTGCCAGTAGCATTCTTTCCGGACAGCCCGGAGGTGGCTACACCTTC.

This clonotype was seen a single time. The genes are TRBV2 and TRBJ2-7, with 11 bases fitting TRBD2. CDR3 size: 14 residues. V lost 8 bases to trimming and J lost 6 bases; unmatched junction nucleotides: 9. Per germline, CDR1 SNHLY and CDR2 FYNNEI. The chain's CDR3 is CASAAASGRLEQYF. CDR3 in DNA: TGTGCCAGCGCCGCGGCTAGCGGGAGGCTCGAGCAGTACTTC.

This clonotype was observed a handful of times. The rearrangement uses TRBV12-3 or TRBV12-4 and TRBJ1-1; possibly TRBD1 for D (5 bases). V lost 5 bases to trimming and J lost 0 bases, with 10 bases between them. The CDR3 covers 14 residues. In DNA, the CDR3 is TGTGCCAGCAGTGGGGGGACGGTGAACACTGAAGCTTTCTTT. Protein: CASSGGTVNTEAFF.

The chain combines TRBV29-1 with TRBJ2-1; 13 nucleotides agree with TRBD2. The CDR3 length is 18 residues. Per germline, CDR1 SQVTM and CDR2 ANQGSEA. With V trimmed by 3 bases and J by 0 bases, 8 bases remained unmatched. The CDR3 loop reads CSVDLSGLAGSSYNEQFF. DNA of the CDR3: TGCAGCGTTGACTTGTCGGGACTAGCGGGGAGCTCCTACAATGAGCAGTTCTTC.

The chain has TRBV6-1 and TRBJ2-7; 11 positions agree with TRBD1. Trimming cost V 4 bases and J 1 base; bases outside gene matches: 3. The germline V gene encodes CDR1 MNHNS and CDR2 SASEGT. The CDR3 contains 15 residues. The CDR3 protein is CASSARDRGSYEQYF. CDR3 nucleotides: TGTGCCAGCAGTGCCCGGGACAGGGGGTCCTACGAGCAGTACTTC.

This chain links TRBV19 with TRBJ2-1; perhaps D is TRBD1 or TRBD2 (5 bases each). Trimming removed 7 bases from V and 6 bases from J, with 10 bases in between. The CDR3 runs to 12 residues. Germline V gene sequence: CDR1 LNHDA, CDR2 SQIVND (reference sequence). CDR3 DNA sequence: TGTGCCAGTACCCCCGGGACCAATGAGCAGTTCTTC. Residues: CASTPGTNEQFF.

The gene calls are TRBV4-2 and TRBJ2-7; TRBD2 is a possible D gene (6 bases). The V and J ends lost 1 base and 5 bases respectively, with 15 bases between them. The V gene's germline CDR1 is LGHNA and CDR2 YNFKEQ. This CDR3 has 15 residues. This chain's CDR3 is CASSQGATGVNEQYF. The CDR3, as DNA: TGTGCCAGCAGCCAAGGGGCGACGGGAGTAAACGAGCAGTACTTC.

This clonotype has at least ten counts. The chain joins TRBV29-1 to TRBJ2-5; maybe TRBD2 (6 bases). CDR1 and CDR2 from the germline V gene are SQVTM and ANQGSEA. CDR3 length: 12 amino acids. Trimming pared 5 bases from V and 5 bases from J, leaving 12 bases between. The DNA for the CDR3 is TGCAGCGTTAATGGGGAGGAGGAGACCCAGTACTTC. Amino acids: CSVNGEEETQYF.

This clonotype was seen more than once but under ten times. The rearrangement uses TRBV27 and TRBJ2-7, with D uncertain. This CDR3 comprises 13 residues. Germline V gives CDR1 MNHEY, CDR2 SMNVEV (reference sequence). Between the trimmed V and J ends, which lost 3 bases and 2 bases, there was a span of 8 bases. The CDR3: CASSFTATYEQYF. CDR3 coding DNA: TGTGCCAGCAGTTTCACAGCTACCTACGAGCAGTACTTC.

This chain links TRBV3-1 with TRBJ1-4; D is possibly TRBD1 (5 bases). Per the germline V gene, CDR1 is LGHDT and CDR2 is YNNKEL (reference sequence). The CDR3 consists of 15 residues. V was shortened by 5 bases and J by 12 bases, with 22 bases between the two germline ends. CDR3: CASSFPPLGHQELFF. CDR3 bases: TGTGCCAGCAGCTTCCCACCCCTAGGACACCAGGAACTGTTTTTT.